Shown below are 6 T cell receptor beta chains from a single sample sequenced in a study of immune evolution from preneoplasia to lung adenocarcinoma. TCRdb's copy holds only in-frame clones and misses some; the assay was immunoSEQ multiplex PCR. The sample gives several thousand clones, approximately 51% of which show up once; 7% to 8.5% is in the top ten. Sequenced sample: FFPE normal lung tissue adjacent to the tumor. The receptors come from a person aged 45 to 59 with lung adenocarcinoma.

This clone ranks as medium-sized. The rearrangement uses TRBV18 and TRBJ1-4; maybe TRBD1 (5 bases). Looked up from germline, CDR1 is KGHSH and CDR2 is LQKENI. This CDR3 has 13 amino acids. Trimming removed 2 bases from V and 8 bases from J, with 9 bases in between. CDR3 in amino acids: CASSPGAGEKLFF. The CDR3 bases are TGTGCCAGCTCACCAGGGGCAGGGGAAAAACTGTTTTTT.

This clone was found once. The gene calls are TRBV2 and TRBJ2-3, with 8 bases fitting TRBD1. This CDR3 region has 15 residues. Germline-derived CDR1 and CDR2 are SNHLY and FYNNEI. With V trimmed by 6 bases and J by 8 bases, 13 bases remained unmatched. The CDR3 nucleotides are TGTGCCAGCAGCCTACAGGGGGGTGGAGGGGGTACGCAGTATTTT. Its translation is CASSLQGGGGGTQYF. The variable domain in full, completed from reference TRBV2 and TRBJ2-3, reads EPEVTQTPSHQVTQMGQEVILRCVPISNHLYFYWYRQILGQKVEFLVSFYNNEISEKSEIFDDQFSVERPDGSNFTLKIRSTKLEDSAMYFCASSLQGGGGGTQYFGPGTRLTVL.

J is TRBJ2-3 and V is TRBV10-3, with 13 bases matching TRBD2. Germline-derived CDR1 and CDR2 are ENHRY and SYGVKD. Trimming removed 6 bases from V and 3 bases from J; junction bases left unmatched: 9. The CDR3 is 17 residues long. CDR3 coding DNA: TGTGCCATCAGCGGGACTAGCGGGGCTTCAATTACAGATACGCAGTATTTT. It specifies CAISGTSGASITDTQYF.

J is TRBJ1-4 and V is TRBV30; no clear D gene. The CDR3 covers 14 residues. Germline loops: CDR1 GTSNPN, CDR2 SVGIG (reference sequence). V was shortened by 2 bases and J by 2 bases, with 9 bases between the two germline ends. Here the CDR3 reads CAWSSSATNEKLFF. DNA for the CDR3: TGTGCCTGGAGTTCTAGTGCGACTAATGAAAAACTGTTTTTT.

This rearrangement joins TRBV5-1 to TRBJ2-3, with D perhaps matching TRBD2 (5 bases). V was shortened by 4 bases and J by 2 bases, with 14 bases between the two germline ends. CDR1 is SGHRS and CDR2 is YFSETQ in the germline V gene. CDR3 length equals 15 residues. The CDR3 sequence is CASSETTQSTDTQYF. CDR3 nucleotides: TGCGCCAGCAGCGAGACTACCCAATCCACAGATACGCAGTATTTT.

This chain connects TRBV28 to TRBJ2-7; D is perhaps TRBD2 (5 bases). Trimming stripped 6 bases from V and 0 bases from J, with 15 bases between. The CDR3 is made up of 15 amino acids. The germline V gene encodes CDR1 MDHEN and CDR2 SYDVKM. This CDR3 is CASRSPRGSSYEQYF. The CDR3 nucleotides read TGTGCCAGCAGGTCCCCCCGAGGGTCCTCCTACGAGCAGTACTTC.